Each of the 8 T cell receptor beta chains below was sequenced from the same sample in a study of blood T cell repertoires in COVID-19. The table came from immunoSEQ multiplex PCR; TCRdb's copy has only in-frame clones and leaves some out. Of approximately 100,000 clones in the sample, roughly nine tenths are singletons; the top ten hold roughly 6%. Sequences were obtained from peripheral blood. All receptors derive from a human donor in a cohort sampled during active COVID-19.

This clone was counted between two and nine times. Here the CDR3 DNA reads TGTGCCAGCACCCGTTTCGGGGATGGCTACACCTTC. This codes for CASTRFGDGYTF. This chain links TRBV12-3 or TRBV12-4 with TRBJ1-2; D remains ambiguous. With 7 bases removed from V and 6 bases from J, the gap between germline ends came to 12 bases. This CDR3 is 12 amino acids long.

V gene TRBV7-8 combines with J gene TRBJ2-3, with 10 positions matching TRBD2. The germline V gene encodes CDR1 SGHVS and CDR2 FQNEAQ. CDR3 length equals 17 residues. The trim removed 6 bases at V and 5 bases at J, leaving 14 bases unmatched. CDR3 protein: CASRRTGTSAPGDTQYF. The CDR3 DNA sequence: TGTGCCAGCAGGCGTACCGGGACTAGCGCCCCAGGAGATACGCAGTATTTT.

The chain has TRBV4-2 and TRBJ2-3; weak D call: TRBD1 (5 bases). Germline CDR1 LGHNA, CDR2 YNFKEQ. Deletions cut 2 bases from V and 2 bases from J, with 20 bases between. The CDR3 spans 18 residues. The CDR3 protein is CASSQNNRPQGATDTQYF. The CDR3 DNA sequence: TGTGCCAGCAGCCAAAACAACCGTCCACAAGGGGCCACAGATACGCAGTATTTT.

This clone occurred once. The chain carries TRBV5-4 and TRBJ1-1; D gene uncertain. The CDR3 contains 13 residues. Germline lookup yields CDR1 SGHNT and CDR2 YYREEE (reference sequence). The ends were cut back, 0 bases at V and 5 bases at J, with 8 bases in the middle. In DNA form, the CDR3 reads TGTGCCAGCAGCTTGGGAGCGGGAACTGAAGCTTTCTTT. Amino acid sequence: CASSLGAGTEAFF. The full variable domain, rest sourced from reference TRBV5-4 and TRBJ1-1, is ETGVTQSPTHLIKTRGQQVTLRCSSQSGHNTVSWYQQALGQGPQFIFQYYREEENGRGNFPPRFSGLQFPNYSSELNVNALELDDSALYLCASSLGAGTEAFFGQGTRLTVV.

The chain is built from TRBV19 and TRBJ2-1, with D hard to call. This CDR3 contains 15 residues. Germline V gives CDR1 LNHDA, CDR2 SQIVND (reference sequence). Trimming left V 3 bases short and J 0 bases short, with 9 bases between. The CDR3 loop reads CASSINLNSYNEQFF. The CDR3 DNA reads TGTGCCAGTAGTATCAACCTAAACTCCTACAATGAGCAGTTCTTC.

A few counts support this clone. CDR3 amino acids: CASSEQGAGDEQYF. In nucleotides, the CDR3 is TGTGCCAGCAGTGAACAGGGGGCTGGCGACGAGCAGTACTTC. The chain combines TRBV2 with TRBJ2-7, with TRBD1 identical over 8 bases. The CDR3 has 14 amino acids. V lost 2 bases to trimming and J lost 5 bases; unmatched junction nucleotides: 5. The germline CDR1 and CDR2 sequences are SNHLY and FYNNEI.

This rearrangement joins TRBV9 to TRBJ2-1, with TRBD2 matching over 14 bases. The CDR3 is 16 residues long. Unmatched junction bases numbered 6, after V lost 4 bases and J lost 6 bases. The germline V gene encodes CDR1 SGDLS and CDR2 YYNGEE. In DNA form, the CDR3 reads TGTGCCAGCAGCATCGGGACTAGCGGGGGTGCCAATGAGCAGTTCTTC. It translates to CASSIGTSGGANEQFF.

This rearrangement joins TRBV6-6 to TRBJ2-1; weak D call: TRBD2 (6 bases). With 4 bases removed from V and 15 bases from J, the gap between germline ends came to 16 bases. Germline assignment: CDR1 MNHNY and CDR2 SVGAGI (reference sequence). This CDR3 spans 12 amino acids. The CDR3 protein is CASSSGTAWVFF. CDR3 nucleotides: TGTGCCAGCAGTTCCGGGACTGCCTGGGTGTTCTTC.